This T cell receptor beta chain was captured in a study of blood T cells in healthy people across ages. Study-wide findings and caveats: Aged donors had fewer naive CD4+ cells and lower diversity than long-lived donors. Naive T cell percentage by flow cytometry tracked strongly with beta diversity.

Per sample, a minimum of 6.5 million PBMCs were isolated. The V segment lost 0 bases and the J segment 11 bases; nucleotides outside the gene matches: 15. The CDR3 runs 16 residues. CDR1 LNHNV and CDR2 YYDKDF come from the germline V gene (reference sequence). As to this clonotype: Its antigen is not known.

Next came a second PCR, run for about 6 to 12 cycles, which used a sample-barcoded 5' primer along with a J-beta primer mix. TCRdb redid the calling of the 5' RACE reads with MiXCR, one entry per CDR3 protein. This table has about 1.6 million distinct CDR3 sequences, around 35% appearing once. The sequencing sample was made of blood. The chain links TRBV15 to TRBJ2-5, with 7 bases matching TRBD1. The receptor was derived from a woman aged 25 to 45 in good health. The CDR3 protein is CATSRDPGTASYGQYF. The CDR3, as DNA: TGTGCCACCAGCAGAGATCCCGGGACAGCTTCCTACGGGCAGTACTTC.